This T cell receptor (beta chain) appears in the sequencing data of a study of blood T cell repertoires in COVID-19. In the study overall: Samples representing acute and convalescent COVID-19 were sourced from the United States, Italy and Spain. PBMCs, B-cell-depleted T cells, or T cells provided the cDNA or gDNA that made up the material.

Original handling: Researchers report that nucleated cell counts were estimated from reference gene primer amplification. Assay: immunoSEQ multiplex PCR; the TCRdb copy retains only in-frame clones and omits some. V, J and clone size were drawn from that table, and D and trimming were deduced from the DNA. In the table there are over 600,000 clones, more than 80% of which are singletons. Per germline, CDR1 SGHRS and CDR2 YFSETQ. CDR3 length: 16 residues. V dropped 0 bases and J dropped 2; count of bases not matched to a gene: 5. In the case of this clone: Other DNA sequences in the sample encode the same CDR3.

The material sequenced was peripheral blood. The V call is TRBV5-1, the J call TRBJ1-2; TRBD1 aligns across 9 bases. The sequence was collected from a woman aged 18-30 years with acute or convalescent COVID-19. The CDR3 sequence is CASSLGGTGSNYGYTF. For the CDR3, the DNA is TGCGCCAGCAGCTTGGGCGGGACAGGGTCCAACTATGGCTACACCTTC.